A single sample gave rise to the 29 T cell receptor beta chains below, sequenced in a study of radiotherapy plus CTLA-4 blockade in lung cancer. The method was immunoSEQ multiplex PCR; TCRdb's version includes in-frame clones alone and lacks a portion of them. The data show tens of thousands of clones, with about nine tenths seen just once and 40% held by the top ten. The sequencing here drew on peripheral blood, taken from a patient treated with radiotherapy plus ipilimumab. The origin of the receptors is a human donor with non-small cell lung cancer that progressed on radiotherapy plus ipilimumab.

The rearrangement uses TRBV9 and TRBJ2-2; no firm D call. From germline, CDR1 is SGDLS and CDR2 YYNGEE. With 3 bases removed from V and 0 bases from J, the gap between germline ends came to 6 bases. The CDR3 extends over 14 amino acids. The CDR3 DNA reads TGTGCCAGCAGCGCGACATCGAACACCGGGGAGCTGTTTTTT. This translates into CASSATSNTGELFF. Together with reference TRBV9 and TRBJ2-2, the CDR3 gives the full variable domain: DSGVTQTPKHLITATGQRVTLRCSPRSGDLSVYWYQQSLDQGLQFLIQYYNGEERAKGNILERFSAQQFPDLHSELNLSSLELGDSALYFCASSATSNTGELFFGEGSRLTVL.

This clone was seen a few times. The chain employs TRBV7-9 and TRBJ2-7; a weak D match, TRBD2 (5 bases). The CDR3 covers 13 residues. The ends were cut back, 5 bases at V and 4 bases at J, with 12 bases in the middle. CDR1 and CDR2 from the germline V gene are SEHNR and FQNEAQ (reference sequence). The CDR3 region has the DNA TGTGCCAGCAGCCCCACAGAGGGTTACGAGCAGTACGTC. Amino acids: CASSPTEGYEQYV.

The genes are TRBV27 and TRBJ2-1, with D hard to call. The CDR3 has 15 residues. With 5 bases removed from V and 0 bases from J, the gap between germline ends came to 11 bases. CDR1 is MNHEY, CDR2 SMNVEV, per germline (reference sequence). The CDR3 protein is CASSNDQSSYNEQFF. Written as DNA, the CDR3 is TGTGCCAGCAGTAACGACCAGAGCTCCTACAATGAGCAGTTCTTC.

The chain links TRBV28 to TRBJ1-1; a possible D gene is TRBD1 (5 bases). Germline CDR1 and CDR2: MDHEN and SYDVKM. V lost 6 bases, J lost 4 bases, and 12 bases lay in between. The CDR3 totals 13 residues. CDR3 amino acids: CASSGPGSTEAFF. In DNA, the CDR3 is TGTGCCAGCAGCGGACCAGGGAGCACTGAAGCTTTCTTT. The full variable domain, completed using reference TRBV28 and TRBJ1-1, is DVKVTQSSRYLVKRTGEKVFLECVQDMDHENMFWYRQDPGLGLRLIYFSYDVKMKEKGDIPEGYSVSREKKERFSLILESASTNQTSMYLCASSGPGSTEAFFGQGTRLTVV.

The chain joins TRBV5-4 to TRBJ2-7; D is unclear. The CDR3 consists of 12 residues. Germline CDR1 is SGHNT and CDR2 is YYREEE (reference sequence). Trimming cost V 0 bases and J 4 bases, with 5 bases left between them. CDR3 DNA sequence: TGTGCCAGCAGCTTGGATGCGTACGAGCAGTACGTC. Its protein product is CASSLDAYEQYV.

CDR3 sequence: CASSQVLGTVYEQYV. Written as DNA, the CDR3 is TGCGCCAGCAGCCAAGTTCTGGGTACCGTCTACGAGCAGTACGTC. The V call is TRBV4-1, the J call TRBJ2-7; no reliable D call. The CDR3 covers 15 residues. The germline V gene has CDR1 MGHRA and CDR2 YSYEKL. Deletions cut 1 base from V and 3 bases from J, with 13 bases between.

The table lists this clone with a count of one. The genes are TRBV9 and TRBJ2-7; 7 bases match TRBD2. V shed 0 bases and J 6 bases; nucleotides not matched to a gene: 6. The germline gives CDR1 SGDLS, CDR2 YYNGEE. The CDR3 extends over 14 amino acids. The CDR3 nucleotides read TGTGCCAGCAGCGTAGGCGGGAGTCCGGGCGAGCAGTACTTC. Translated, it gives CASSVGGSPGEQYF.

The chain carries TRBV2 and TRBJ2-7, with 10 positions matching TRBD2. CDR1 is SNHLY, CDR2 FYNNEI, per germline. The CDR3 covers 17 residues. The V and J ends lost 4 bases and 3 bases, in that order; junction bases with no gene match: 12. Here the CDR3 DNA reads TGTGCCAGCAGTGGTCTGAATTTCCAGCGGGAGGGCTACGAGCAGTACTTC. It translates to CASSGLNFQREGYEQYF.

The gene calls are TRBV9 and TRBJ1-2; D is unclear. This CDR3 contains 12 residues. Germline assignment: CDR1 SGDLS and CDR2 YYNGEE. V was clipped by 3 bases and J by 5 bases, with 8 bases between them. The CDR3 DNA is TGTGCCAGCAGCGCCGTAGGGTATGGCTACACCTTC. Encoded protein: CASSAVGYGYTF.

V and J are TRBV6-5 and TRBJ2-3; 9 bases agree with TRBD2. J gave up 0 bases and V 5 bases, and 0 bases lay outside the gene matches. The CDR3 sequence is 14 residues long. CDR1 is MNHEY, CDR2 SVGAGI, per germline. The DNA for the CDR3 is TGTGCCAGCAGTGCGGGAGGGAGCACAGATACGCAGTATTTT. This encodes CASSAGGSTDTQYF.

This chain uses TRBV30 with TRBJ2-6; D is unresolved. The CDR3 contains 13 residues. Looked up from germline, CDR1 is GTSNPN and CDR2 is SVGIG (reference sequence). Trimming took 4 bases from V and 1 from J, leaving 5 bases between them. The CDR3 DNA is TGTGCCTGGATGTGGTCTGGGGCCAACGTCCTGACTTTC. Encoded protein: CAWMWSGANVLTF.

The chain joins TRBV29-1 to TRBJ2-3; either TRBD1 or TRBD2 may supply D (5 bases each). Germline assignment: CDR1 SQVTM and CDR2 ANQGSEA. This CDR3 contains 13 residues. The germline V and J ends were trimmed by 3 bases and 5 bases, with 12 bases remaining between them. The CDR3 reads CSVEGVLGDTQYF. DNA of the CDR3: TGCAGCGTTGAGGGGGTTCTTGGAGATACGCAGTATTTT.

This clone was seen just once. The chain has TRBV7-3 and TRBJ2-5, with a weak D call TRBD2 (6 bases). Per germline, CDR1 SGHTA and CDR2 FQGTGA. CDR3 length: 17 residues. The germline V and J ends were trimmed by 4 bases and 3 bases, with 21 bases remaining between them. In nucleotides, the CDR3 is TGTGCCAGCAGCTCCAACCCATCGGGGGAGTTTAAAGAGACCCAGTACTTC. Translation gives CASSSNPSGEFKETQYF.

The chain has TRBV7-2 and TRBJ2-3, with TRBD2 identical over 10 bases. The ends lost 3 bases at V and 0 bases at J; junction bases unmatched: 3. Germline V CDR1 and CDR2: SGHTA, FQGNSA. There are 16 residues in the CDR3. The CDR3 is CASSLTSGLSTDTQYF. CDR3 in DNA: TGTGCCAGCAGCTTGACTAGCGGGCTCAGCACAGATACGCAGTATTTT.

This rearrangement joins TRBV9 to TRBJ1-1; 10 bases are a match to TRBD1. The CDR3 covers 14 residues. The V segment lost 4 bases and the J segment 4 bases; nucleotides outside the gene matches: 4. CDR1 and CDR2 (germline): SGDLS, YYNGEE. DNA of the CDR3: TGTGCCAGCAGCCGGGGACAGGGGATCACTGAAGCTTTCTTT. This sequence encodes CASSRGQGITEAFF.

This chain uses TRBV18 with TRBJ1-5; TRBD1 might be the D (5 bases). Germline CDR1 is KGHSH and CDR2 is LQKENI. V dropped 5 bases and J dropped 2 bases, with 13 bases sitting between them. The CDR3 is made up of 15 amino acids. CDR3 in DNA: TGTGCCAGCTCAAGTTCAGCGGGACGCAATCAGCCCCAGCATTTT. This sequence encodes CASSSSAGRNQPQHF.

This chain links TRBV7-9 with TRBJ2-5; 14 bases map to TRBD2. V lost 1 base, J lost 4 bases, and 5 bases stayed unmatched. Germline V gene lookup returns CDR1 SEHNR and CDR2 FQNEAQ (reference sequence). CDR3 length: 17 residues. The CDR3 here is CASSLDGLAGGRETQYF. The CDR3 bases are TGTGCCAGCAGCTTAGACGGACTAGCGGGAGGTAGAGAGACCCAGTACTTC.

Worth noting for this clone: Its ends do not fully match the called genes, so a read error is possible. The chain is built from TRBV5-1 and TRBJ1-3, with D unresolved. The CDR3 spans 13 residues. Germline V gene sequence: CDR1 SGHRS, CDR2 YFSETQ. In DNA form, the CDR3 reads TGCGCCGGCAGCTACAGTACAGAAAACACCATATATTTT. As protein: CAGSYSTENTIYF.

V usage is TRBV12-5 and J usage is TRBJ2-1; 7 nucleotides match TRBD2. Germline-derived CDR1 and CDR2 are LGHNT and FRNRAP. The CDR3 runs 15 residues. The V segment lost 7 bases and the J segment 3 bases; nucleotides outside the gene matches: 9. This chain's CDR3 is CASDPGGTHYNEQFF. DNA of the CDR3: TGTGCTAGTGACCCCGGGGGGACTCACTACAATGAGCAGTTCTTC.

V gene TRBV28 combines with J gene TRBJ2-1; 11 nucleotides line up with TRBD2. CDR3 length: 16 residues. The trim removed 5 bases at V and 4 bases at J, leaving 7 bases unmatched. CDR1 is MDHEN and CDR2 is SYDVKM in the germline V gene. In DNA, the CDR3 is TGTGCCAGCAGTCCGAAGACTAGCGGGATTTACAATGAGCAGTTCTTC. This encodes CASSPKTSGIYNEQFF.

The CDR3 DNA reads TGTGCCAGCAGCGTAGCGGGTACCTACAATGAGCAGTTCTTC. Its protein is CASSVAGTYNEQFF. The rearrangement joins TRBV9 to TRBJ2-1; D call uncertain. Germline-derived CDR1 and CDR2 are SGDLS and YYNGEE. V gave up 0 bases and J gave up 2 bases, with 6 bases separating them. CDR3 length equals 14 residues.

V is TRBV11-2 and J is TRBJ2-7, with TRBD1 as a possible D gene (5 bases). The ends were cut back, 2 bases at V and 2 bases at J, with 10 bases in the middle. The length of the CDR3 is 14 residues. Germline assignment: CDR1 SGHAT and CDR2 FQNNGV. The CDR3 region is CASSLRAGPYEQYV. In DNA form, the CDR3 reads TGTGCCAGCAGCTTAAGGGCAGGGCCCTACGAGCAGTACGTC.

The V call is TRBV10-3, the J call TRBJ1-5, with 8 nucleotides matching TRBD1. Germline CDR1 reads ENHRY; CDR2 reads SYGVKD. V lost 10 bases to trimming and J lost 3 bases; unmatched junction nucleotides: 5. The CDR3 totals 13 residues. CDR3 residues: CATKDRDNQPQHF. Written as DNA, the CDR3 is TGTGCCACCAAGGACAGGGACAATCAGCCCCAGCATTTT.

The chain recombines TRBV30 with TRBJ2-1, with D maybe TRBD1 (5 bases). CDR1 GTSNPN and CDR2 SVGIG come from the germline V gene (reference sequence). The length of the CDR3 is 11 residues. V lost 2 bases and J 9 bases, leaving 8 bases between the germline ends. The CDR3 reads CAWSRGGEQFF. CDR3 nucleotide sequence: TGTGCCTGGAGTAGGGGTGGTGAGCAGTTCTTC.

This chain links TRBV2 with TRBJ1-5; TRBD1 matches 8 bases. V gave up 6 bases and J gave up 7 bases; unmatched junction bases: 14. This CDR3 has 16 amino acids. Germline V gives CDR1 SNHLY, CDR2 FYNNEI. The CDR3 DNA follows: TGTGCCAGCAGGGCAACGACAGGGGTGATCGGACAGCCCCAGCATTTT. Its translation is CASRATTGVIGQPQHF.

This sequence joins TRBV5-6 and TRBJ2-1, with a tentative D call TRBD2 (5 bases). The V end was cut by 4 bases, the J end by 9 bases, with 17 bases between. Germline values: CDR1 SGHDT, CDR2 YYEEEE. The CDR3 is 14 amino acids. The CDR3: CASSPTSPGIEQFF. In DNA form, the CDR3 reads TGTGCCAGCAGCCCAACGAGCCCGGGAATTGAGCAGTTCTTC. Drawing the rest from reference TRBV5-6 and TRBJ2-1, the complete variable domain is DAGVTQSPTHLIKTRGQQVTLRCSPKSGHDTVSWYQQALGQGPQFIFQYYEEEERQRGNFPDRFSGHQFPNYSSELNVNALLLGDSALYLCASSPTSPGIEQFFGPGTRLTVL.

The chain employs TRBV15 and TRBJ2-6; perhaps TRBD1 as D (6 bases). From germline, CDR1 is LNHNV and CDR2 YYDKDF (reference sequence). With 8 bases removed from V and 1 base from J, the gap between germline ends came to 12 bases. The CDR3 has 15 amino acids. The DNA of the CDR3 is TGTGCCACCGGACACAGGGCTTCTGGGGCCAACGTCCTGACTTTC. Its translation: CATGHRASGANVLTF.

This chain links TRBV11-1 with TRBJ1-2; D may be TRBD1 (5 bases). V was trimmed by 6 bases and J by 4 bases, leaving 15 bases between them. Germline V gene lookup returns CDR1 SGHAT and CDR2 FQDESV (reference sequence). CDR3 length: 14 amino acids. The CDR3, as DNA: TGTGCCAGCAGTTACCCGGGGGGATCCTATGGCTACACCTTC. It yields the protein CASSYPGGSYGYTF.

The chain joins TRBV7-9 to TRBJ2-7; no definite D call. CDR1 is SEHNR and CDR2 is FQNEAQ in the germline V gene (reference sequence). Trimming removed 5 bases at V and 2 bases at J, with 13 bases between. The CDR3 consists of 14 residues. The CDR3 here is CASSPSNPTYEQYF. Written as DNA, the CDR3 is TGTGCCAGCAGCCCCTCGAACCCCACCTACGAGCAGTACTTC. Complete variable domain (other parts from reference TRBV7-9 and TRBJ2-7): DTGVSQNPRHKITKRGQNVTFRCDPISEHNRLYWYRQTLGQGPEFLTYFQNEAQLEKSRLLSDRFSAERPKGSFSTLEIQRTEQGDSAMYLCASSPSNPTYEQYFGPGTRLTVT.